This T cell receptor (beta chain) comes out of a study of T cells in Graves' hyperthyroidism and ophthalmopathy. Stable Graves' hyperthyroidism meant no ophthalmopathy progression within 18 months. The source of the PBMCs was over 8.5 ml of fresh peripheral blood. RNA transcripts yielded amplified TCR beta CDR3 regions. HTBI primers drove first-round RT-PCR of the TCR CDR3. TCRdb itself ran the multiplex PCR reads through MiXCR, one entry per CDR3 protein. The repertoire holds nearly 750,000 distinct CDR3 sequences, with roughly a third as singletons. This sequence was found in a woman between 40 and 50 years old with Graves' hyperthyroidism. Input material: blood.

The CDR3 DNA is TGTGCCAGCTCACCAAAGGTTCCGGGAGGCTACACCTTC. Translated, it gives CASSPKVPGGYTF. J is TRBJ1-2 and V is TRBV7-9; D unresolved. The CDR3 runs 13 residues. CDR1 is SEHNR and CDR2 is FQNEAQ in the germline V gene (reference sequence). Trimming took off 8 bases at V and 8 bases at J, with 18 bases between the two ends.